Listed below are T cell receptor beta chains from one sample, sequenced in a study of blood T cell repertoires in COVID-19. TCRdb's copy holds only in-frame clones and misses some; the assay was immunoSEQ multiplex PCR. This table has roughly 150,000 clones, approximately 80% appearing once. The source material was PBMCs or T cells enriched from blood (not recorded which). Receptors were obtained from a woman in her sixties who had recovered from COVID-19. The CDR3 runs from the conserved cysteine through the conserved F or W. Fields, in order: D gene, J gene, clone size, V gene, CDR3 protein, CDR3 DNA. D genes are given only for firm matches. The size entry is marked missing in some rows and otherwise reads once, few, many or a size class.

>NA|TRBJ2-7|NA|TRBV11-2
CASGSGAYEQYF
TGTGCCAGCGGCTCGGGTGCCTACGAGCAGTACTTC
>NA|TRBJ1-2|once|TRBV7-2
CASRPDREIYGYTF
TGTGCCAGCAGACCTGACCGGGAAATCTATGGCTACACCTTC
>NA|TRBJ1-2|NA|TRBV14
CASSQIRQGIHYGYTF
TGTGCCAGCAGCCAAATACGTCAGGGGATCCACTATGGCTACACCTTC
>NA|TRBJ1-4|NA|TRBV25-1
CASGDTGREKLFF
TGTGCCAGCGGCGATACAGGGCGGGAAAAACTGTTTTTT
>NA|TRBJ2-7|few|TRBV15
CATNPSSVDEQYF
TGTGCCACCAATCCGTCGTCTGTTGACGAGCAGTACTTC
>NA|TRBJ2-6|once|TRBV29-1
CSVEVGGRRTGANVLTF
TGCAGCGTTGAAGTAGGTGGCAGGCGTACTGGGGCCAACGTCCTGACTTTC
>NA|TRBJ1-5|NA|TRBV4-1
CASSQAYREGQPQHF
TGCGCCAGCAGCCAAGCATACAGGGAGGGCCAGCCCCAGCATTTT
>NA|TRBJ1-2|NA|TRBV9
CASRVVGGVGGYTF
TGTGCCAGCAGGGTTGTCGGAGGGGTCGGTGGCTACACCTTC
>TRBD1|TRBJ2-5|NA|TRBV4-1
CASSPDRGGETQYF
TGCGCCAGCAGCCCGGACAGGGGTGGAGAGACCCAGTACTTC
>NA|TRBJ2-2|NA|TRBV19
CASEDKSGAGELFF
TGTGCCAGTGAAGACAAGTCAGGTGCCGGGGAGCTGTTTTTT
>TRBD1|TRBJ1-2|NA|TRBV14
CASSPGQNLYGYTF
TGTGCCAGCAGCCCGGGACAGAACCTCTATGGCTACACCTTC
>NA|TRBJ2-2|NA|TRBV15
CATSRVAGPDTGELFF
TGTGCCACCAGCAGAGTGGCAGGGCCCGACACCGGGGAGCTGTTTTTT
>TRBD2|TRBJ2-7|NA|TRBV13
CASRTLLAGGQDSEQYF
TGTGCCAGCAGAACACTGTTGGCGGGGGGGCAGGACAGCGAGCAGTACTTC
>TRBD1|TRBJ2-3|NA|TRBV14
CASSRWDRGTDTQYF
TGTGCCAGCAGCCGATGGGACAGGGGTACAGATACGCAGTATTTT
>TRBD1|TRBJ1-1|NA|TRBV11-1
CASSVGDREATEAFF
TGTGCCAGCAGCGTAGGGGACAGGGAAGCCACTGAAGCTTTCTTT
>TRBD1|TRBJ1-1|NA|TRBV3-1/TRBV3-2
CASSQGTGGEEAFF
TGTGCCAGCAGCCAGGGGACAGGGGGTGAGGAAGCTTTCTTT
>TRBD1|TRBJ1-6|NA|TRBV24-1
CATRGQGSNSPLHF
TGTGCCACCAGAGGACAGGGTTCAAATTCACCCCTCCACTTT
>NA|TRBJ1-5|NA|TRBV19
CASSIQGYSNQPQHF
TGTGCCAGTAGTATACAGGGCTATAGCAATCAGCCCCAGCATTTT
>TRBD2|TRBJ2-3|NA|TRBV10-3
CAISEGSGGRTDTQYF
TGTGCCATCAGTGAGGGGTCGGGGGGGCGTACAGATACGCAGTATTTT
>NA|TRBJ2-7|NA|TRBV12-5
CASGLVPQGYEQYF
TGTGCTAGTGGTTTGGTACCCCAGGGGTACGAGCAGTACTTC
>TRBD1|TRBJ1-2|few|TRBV5-1
CASSQGQGNYGYTF
TGCGCCAGCAGTCAAGGACAGGGCAACTATGGCTACACCTTC
>NA|TRBJ2-3|NA|TRBV18
CASSPQSSSTDTQYF
TGTGCCAGCTCACCACAATCGTCTAGCACAGATACGCAGTATTTT
>TRBD1|TRBJ1-2|NA|TRBV5-4
CASSTSGGQDGYTF
TGTGCCAGCAGCACGTCAGGGGGGCAGGATGGCTACACCTTC
>NA|TRBJ1-2|NA|TRBV15
CATSRVAGGKDGYTF
TGTGCCACCAGCAGAGTAGCGGGCGGGAAGGATGGCTACACCTTC
>TRBD1|TRBJ1-5|few|TRBV19
CARTRGRSNQPQHF
TGTGCCAGAACAAGGGGGCGGAGCAATCAGCCCCAGCATTTT
>NA|TRBJ1-1|NA|TRBV18
CASSQNPGAGNTEAFF
TGTGCCAGCTCACAAAACCCTGGGGCGGGAAACACTGAAGCTTTCTTT
>NA|TRBJ2-1|NA|TRBV2
CASSEQAATYNEQFF
TGTGCCAGCAGTGAACAAGCGGCTACCTACAATGAGCAGTTCTTC
>TRBD1|TRBJ2-5|few|TRBV11-2
CASSLSRTGGLKTQYF
TGTGCCAGCAGCTTAAGTAGGACAGGGGGCTTAAAGACCCAGTACTTC
>TRBD1|TRBJ1-1|NA|TRBV5-1
CASRDREATEAFF
TGCGCCAGTCGGGACAGGGAGGCCACTGAAGCTTTCTTT
>TRBD1|TRBJ1-4|NA|TRBV4-2
CASSQDPGTQGQVVNEKLFF
TGTGCCAGCAGCCAAGATCCCGGCACGCAGGGACAGGTTGTGAATGAAAAACTGTTTTTT
>NA|TRBJ2-7|NA|TRBV10-3
CASQDPSGEVSYEQYF
TGTGCCTCCCAGGATCCCTCGGGGGAAGTAAGCTACGAGCAGTACTTC
>NA|TRBJ1-2|NA|TRBV2
CASSYRTANYGYTF
TGTGCCAGCAGTTATCGGACAGCCAACTATGGCTACACCTTC
>TRBD1|TRBJ2-2|NA|TRBV5-5
CASSDRQGEVGTGELFF
TGTGCCAGCAGCGATCGACAGGGGGAAGTTGGCACCGGGGAGCTGTTTTTT
>NA|TRBJ1-2|NA|TRBV2
CASMQRGSRWGYTF
TGTGCCAGCATGCAGCGGGGGAGTCGTTGGGGCTACACCTTC
>TRBD2|TRBJ2-1|NA|TRBV5-1
CASSMGLARDNEQFF
TGCGCCAGCAGCATGGGACTAGCGCGGGACAATGAGCAGTTCTTC
>NA|TRBJ1-6|NA|TRBV5-1
CASSGGNFGYNSPLHF
TGCGCCAGCAGCGGGGGGAATTTCGGTTATAATTCACCCCTCCACTTT
>NA|TRBJ1-3|NA|TRBV30
CAWSVGQRFSGNTIYF
TGTGCCTGGAGTGTTGGACAGAGGTTCTCTGGAAACACCATATATTTT
>TRBD2|TRBJ2-5|NA|TRBV18
CASSPPVLAGARETQYF
TGTGCCAGCTCACCACCAGTTCTAGCGGGGGCACGCGAGACCCAGTACTTC
>NA|TRBJ2-1|NA|TRBV5-8
CASRRYNEQFF
TGTGCCAGCAGACGGTACAATGAGCAGTTCTTC
>NA|TRBJ2-3|NA|TRBV24-1
CATSDYRAGGTDTQYF
TGTGCCACCAGTGATTACAGGGCGGGGGGCACAGATACGCAGTATTTT
>NA|TRBJ2-2|once|TRBV6-4
CASIGGIPAGRGTGELFF
TGTGCCAGCATTGGAGGTATCCCCGCGGGCAGGGGTACCGGGGAGCTGTTTTTT
>TRBD1|TRBJ1-6|NA|TRBV9
CASSADWDRGSSPLHF
TGTGCCAGCAGCGCGGATTGGGACAGGGGTTCTTCACCCCTCCACTTT
>TRBD2|TRBJ2-3|NA|TRBV6-5
CASSYLAGNTDTQYF
TGTGCCAGCAGTTACCTAGCGGGAAACACAGATACGCAGTATTTT
>TRBD2|TRBJ2-1|NA|TRBV9
CASSVGSSGVLGNEQFF
TGTGCCAGCAGCGTAGGGTCTAGCGGGGTCTTAGGGAATGAGCAGTTCTTC
>TRBD1|TRBJ2-7|NA|TRBV19
CASSIGTGGREQYF
TGTGCCAGTAGTATAGGGACAGGGGGCCGCGAGCAGTACTTC
>NA|TRBJ1-2|NA|TRBV5-4
CASSTWAGVGVYGYTF
TGTGCCAGCAGCACCTGGGCAGGGGTAGGGGTCTATGGCTACACCTTC
>TRBD1|TRBJ1-6|NA|TRBV5-1
CASSLTGVNSPLHF
TGCGCCAGCAGCTTAACAGGGGTTAATTCACCCCTCCACTTT
>NA|TRBJ2-7|NA|TRBV14
CASSQEARGQYF
TGTGCCAGCAGCCAAGAGGCAAGGGGTCAGTACTTC
>TRBD2|TRBJ2-5|once|TRBV4-2
CASSQGGGPFETQYF
TGTGCCAGCAGCCAGGGCGGGGGGCCTTTCGAGACCCAGTACTTC